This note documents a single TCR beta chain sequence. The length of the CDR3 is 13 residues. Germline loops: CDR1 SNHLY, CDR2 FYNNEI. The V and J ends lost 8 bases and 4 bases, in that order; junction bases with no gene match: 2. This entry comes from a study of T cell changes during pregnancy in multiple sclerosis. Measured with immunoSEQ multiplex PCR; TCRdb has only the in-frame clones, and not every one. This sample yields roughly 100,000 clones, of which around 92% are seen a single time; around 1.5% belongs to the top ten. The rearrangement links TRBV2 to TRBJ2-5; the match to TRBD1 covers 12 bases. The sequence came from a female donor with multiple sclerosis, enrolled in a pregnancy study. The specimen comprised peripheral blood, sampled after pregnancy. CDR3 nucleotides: TGTGCCAGCTGGGACAGGGGGCGAGAGACCCAGTACTTC. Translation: CASWDRGRETQYF.